The clone carrying this T cell receptor (beta chain) was picked up one time. This entry comes from a study of cytomegalovirus exposure and HLA in healthy donors. With 60 Vbeta and 13 Jbeta primers, the PCR was carried out. Clones were sequenced by immunoSEQ multiplex PCR, and TCRdb holds only the in-frame ones, with some missing. In the table there are under 70,000 clones, 55% to 85% of which are singletons. This CDR3 has 13 amino acids. The V end was cut by 3 bases, the J end by 4 bases, with 8 bases between. Germline V lookup: CDR1 SGHRS, CDR2 YFSETQ. The source material was PBMCs. This rearrangement joins TRBV5-1 to TRBJ1-3, with D unresolved. The TCR sequence derives from a man in his forties in good health and CMV-seropositive. The CDR3 loop reads CASSYERGNTIYF. As DNA, the CDR3 is TGCGCCAGCAGCTACGAGCGGGGAAACACCATATATTTT.